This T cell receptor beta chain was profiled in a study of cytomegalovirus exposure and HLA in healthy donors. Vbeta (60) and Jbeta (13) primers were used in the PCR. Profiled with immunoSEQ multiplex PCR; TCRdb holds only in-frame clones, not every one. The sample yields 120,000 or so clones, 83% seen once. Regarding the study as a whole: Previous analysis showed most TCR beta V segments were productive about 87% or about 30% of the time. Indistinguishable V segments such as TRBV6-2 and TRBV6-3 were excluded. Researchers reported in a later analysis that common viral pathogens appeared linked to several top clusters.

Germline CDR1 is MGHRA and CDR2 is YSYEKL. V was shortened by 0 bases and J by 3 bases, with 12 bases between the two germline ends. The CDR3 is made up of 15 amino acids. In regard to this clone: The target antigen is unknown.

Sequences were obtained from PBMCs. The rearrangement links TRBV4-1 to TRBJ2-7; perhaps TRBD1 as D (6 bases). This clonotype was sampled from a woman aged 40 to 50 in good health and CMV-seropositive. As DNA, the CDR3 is TGCGCCAGCAGCCAAGATTTTAGGACAGACTACGAGCAGTACTTC. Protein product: CASSQDFRTDYEQYF.